Sequencing of this T cell receptor beta chain was carried out in a study of a mutant IDH1 vaccine in newly diagnosed glioma. Sequencing used immunoSEQ multiplex PCR; TCRdb keeps in-frame clones, though not all of them. The data contain roughly 46,000 clones, approximately 84% of them seen just once; the ten biggest clones take up about 4.3%. V lost 2 bases and J 5 bases, leaving 18 bases between the germline ends. The CDR3 loop spans 16 amino acids. Germline-derived CDR1 and CDR2 are MNHEY and SMNVEV (reference sequence). On this clone: Its antigen is still unknown.

As to time point: week 47, end of study. Vaccine doses each comprised 300 ug of mutant IDH1 20-mer peptide, with topical imiquimod. The sequenced sample was PBMCs, obtained from a glioma patient whose treatment included an IDH1 peptide vaccine. The rearrangement uses TRBV27 and TRBJ2-5, with D perhaps being TRBD1 or TRBD2 (5 bases each). The origin of this receptor is a woman in her twenties or thirties with glioma. Some clones in this sample may be carry-over from other donors' samples. The CDR3 loop is CASSLTGKRPGETQYF. The CDR3 bases are TGTGCCAGCAGTTTAACCGGGAAGCGCCCAGGGGAGACCCAGTACTTC.